Listed below are T cell receptor beta chains from one sample, sequenced in a study of vaccination and CD4 T cells after COVID-19. Each CDR3 protein gets one entry after TCRdb re-called the PCR reads with MiXCR. Among roughly 15,000 distinct CDR3 sequences listed, roughly 50% were seen once. These receptors are not linked to any known antigen. Sequencing was performed on CD4+ T cells from blood, cultured in vitro. Receptor source: a human donor who had recovered from COVID-19. Each CDR3 is given with its conserved first and last residue. The D gene is left open where the match is weak. Clone size appears in some rows only: once, few, many, or a class for an expanded clone.

>.|.|TRBV27|TRBJ1-5
TGTGCCAGCAGTTCCGGGACGTCTAGCAATCAGCCCCAGCATTTT
CASSSGTSSNQPQHF
>once|TRBD1|TRBV6-1|TRBJ2-4
TGTGCCAGCAGTAGGACAGGGGAAAACATTCAGTACTTC
CASSRTGENIQYF
>.|.|TRBV20-1|TRBJ2-7
TGCAGTGCTAGAGCTCCGTTGATCTCCTACGAGCAGTACTTC
CSARAPLISYEQYF
>few|.|TRBV12-3/TRBV12-4|TRBJ1-1
TGTGCCTCGCTCAGGGTTAACACTGAAGCTTTCTTT
CASLRVNTEAFF
>few|TRBD1|TRBV5-1|TRBJ2-7
TGCGCCAGCAGCTGGTGGACAGGGACCCCCTACGAGCAGTACTTC
CASSWWTGTPYEQYF
>medium-sized|.|TRBV6-1|TRBJ1-3
TGTGCCAGCAAGATGGGGACGGCCGACTCTGGAAACACCATATATTTT
CASKMGTADSGNTIYF
>once|.|TRBV28|TRBJ1-5
TGTGCCAGCAGCCCGGCATCTTTTAATCAGCCCCAGCATTTT
CASSPASFNQPQHF
>.|.|TRBV20-1|TRBJ2-1
TGCAGTGCTGGGCGTCCTCGGGGAGCCGGTTACAATGAGCAGTTCTTC
CSAGRPRGAGYNEQFF
>.|.|TRBV20-1|TRBJ2-3
TGCAGTGCTAGAGACCGGGGTGGGGGGCTCGCAGATACGCAGTATTTT
CSARDRGGGLADTQYF
>few|.|TRBV2|TRBJ1-1
TGTGCCAGCAGTGAGCTAACAGCGAACACTGAAGCTTTCTTT
CASSELTANTEAFF
>once|.|TRBV10-3|TRBJ1-2
TGTGCCATCAGTGACAGCCAGTTCAGGGGCTACACCTTC
CAISDSQFRGYTF
>once|TRBD1|TRBV30|TRBJ1-2
TGTGCCTGGAGTGTAGGGGGCCCTTACCAGTATGGCTACACCTTC
CAWSVGGPYQYGYTF
>.|.|TRBV19|TRBJ2-3
TGTGCCAGTAGTATCGGGATCACAGATACGCAGTATTTT
CASSIGITDTQYF
>few|.|TRBV12-3/TRBV12-4|TRBJ2-2
TGTGCCAGCAGTTCTGTGACAGTCGGGGAGCTGTTTTTT
CASSSVTVGELFF
>few|.|TRBV2|TRBJ2-6
TGTGCCAGCAGTGAACGGGGATCTGCTGGGGCCAACGTCCTGACTTTC
CASSERGSAGANVLTF
>.|.|TRBV7-3|TRBJ1-5
TGTGCCAGCAGCTTAACAGGCGATCAGCCCCAGCATTTT
CASSLTGDQPQHF
>.|TRBD1|TRBV6-1|TRBJ2-7
TGTGCCACCAGGTGGGACAGGGTCTACGAGCAGTACTTC
CATRWDRVYEQYF
>.|TRBD1|TRBV10-3|TRBJ2-2
TGTGCCATCAGTGTGGGACAGGGTGGCTCCGGGGAGCTGTTTTTT
CAISVGQGGSGELFF
>.|TRBD2|TRBV6-1|TRBJ2-2
TGTGCCAGCAGCCCAGCCGGCGGGGGGAACACCGGGGAGCTGTTTTTT
CASSPAGGGNTGELFF
>.|.|TRBV6-1|TRBJ1-5
TGTGCCAGCACCCCGGGGGACATAGAAGTTCATCAGCCCCAGCATTTT
CASTPGDIEVHQPQHF
>.|TRBD1|TRBV7-6|TRBJ1-4
TGTGCCAACAGCCCGTGGACAGGGGCGGGTGAAAAACTGTTTTTT
CANSPWTGAGEKLFF
>.|TRBD2|TRBV5-1|TRBJ2-5
TGCGCCAGCGCCCCGGGACTAGCTGGAGAGACCCAGTACTTC
CASAPGLAGETQYF
>.|.|TRBV6-5|TRBJ2-2
TGTGCCAGCAGTTACGGGTTCCGGGCGAACACCGGGGAGCTGTTTTTT
CASSYGFRANTGELFF
>few|.|TRBV30|TRBJ1-5
TGTGCCTGGAGAGCTAAGGGGGGAGGGCAGCCCCAGCATTTT
CAWRAKGGGQPQHF
>.|.|TRBV20-1|TRBJ2-4
TGCAGTGCTCCCTTGGGAGGTTATAAAAACATTCAGTACTTC
CSAPLGGYKNIQYF